This T cell receptor beta chain was observed in a study of cytomegalovirus exposure and HLA in healthy donors (dated by TCRdb to 2016 to 2017). With regard to the full study: According to an earlier analysis of a few hundred of the donors, 150 million to 200 million T cells yielded over 100 million unique TCR beta sequences and 250 to 350 Gb of sequence data. Along with the 666-subject first cohort, a separate validation cohort of roughly 110 different subjects was used. A later analysis re-analyzed previously published TCR beta repertoires from 660 or so donors and added high-resolution HLA genotyping to study TCR occurrence patterns. On average, approximately 250,000 unique TCR beta nucleotide sequences were sequenced per donor among 398 genotyped donors of the cohort, with approximately 18% of those sequences being non-productive. To decide whether each TCR beta V gene segment behaved as functional or pseudogenic, an earlier analysis of some 570 of the donors relied on high-throughput TCR beta sequencing. To predict cytomegalovirus infection status, the study brought together high-throughput TCR immunosequencing, statistical association of individual TCRs with disease status, and machine learning. HLA typing covered class I and class II loci at four-digit resolution. The later analysis used no new phenotypic data to find candidate immune exposures, relying instead on TCR beta sequences and their occurrence across donors. Typing coverage varied by locus: roughly 620-640 donors for A, B, C, DRB1 and DQB1; approximately 500 for DQA1; 600 to 610 for DPA1; approximately 450 for DPB1. Among the roughly 410 genotyped donors, around 81% belonged to the genetic ancestry cluster associated with self-reported Caucasian donors. Genome-wide SNP genotypes for about 55% of the 666 donors were used in a later genetic analysis, which treated that subset as a discovery cohort. All discovery cohort repertoires had been generated using a single sequencing platform. Roughly 300 gigabases of sequencing data and around 90 million unique TCR sequences made up an early release that covered approximately 620 HLA-typed donors. The study aimed to test whether signatures of past pathogen exposure could be identified by cataloging public T cell receptors. Donor age, sex, ethnicity and CMV serostatus were compiled alongside the repertoire data. Using immunosequencing, the study profiled T cell repertoires from about 610 subjects and related those repertoires to cytomegalovirus serostatus. Because of strong linkage in the cohort, roughly five DR-DQ haplotypes were treated as single units for association and clustering. Study-wide findings and limitations: Sequencing depth was assumed to be roughly uniform across donors in the presence/absence analyses, though that assumption may not hold. In a later genetic analysis, fewer N-insertions in productive TCRs were reported among donors in an Asian-associated ancestry cluster than the roughly 700-donor mean. A later analysis associated about 17,000 TCR beta sequences with specific HLA alleles at a false discovery rate of 0.05. The study listed 150 to 200 TCR beta chains as associated with cytomegalovirus. In an earlier analysis of under 600 of the donors, most TCR beta V segments were observed in productive rearrangements about 87% or about 30% of the time, broadly matching IMGT annotations. Because some donors lacked HLA typing at each locus, the association tests relied only on the typed subset. According to a later analysis, most CMV-associated TCR beta chains appeared to be HLA-restricted, and the HLA associations seemed to be driven largely by CMV exposure. Most TCR sequences were seen in very few donors, while some public TCRs were found in many individuals. The 87-base-pair reads could not distinguish some IMGT-functional V segments, including TRBV6-2 and TRBV6-3, so those segments were excluded. In vitro tests confirmed that a few of the cytomegalovirus-associated TCR beta chains recognize cytomegalovirus antigens. According to a later analysis, parvovirus B19, influenza, CMV and Epstein-Barr virus appeared linked to several top co-occurrence clusters. A later genetic analysis associated a missense DCLRE1C variant with V-gene and J-gene trimming of TCR beta chains, and an independent cohort replicated the association. A cluster of highly shared sequence variants was judged likely to represent a technical artifact of the sequencing pipeline. In a later analysis, HLA-associated TCR beta chains were found to be more clonally expanded and to have lower generation probabilities than equally common non-associated chains. It was suggested by the authors that the approach could potentially be generalized to other disease states and immunological phenotypes. Correlated functional status among segregating V segments might be attributable to linkage disequilibrium, but an unknown experimental factor could not be ruled out. In this cohort, only TCR beta chains were sequenced, and detectable features were limited by the absence of alpha or paired-chain data. Because counts were too low, about 18 rarely observed V segments, including chromosome 9 orphons, were excluded from the earlier analysis of roughly 580 of the donors. In a later analysis, the rate of TCR association differed among HLA loci, with DRB1 alleles having the most associated TCRs and HLA-C alleles having the fewest. The only immune exposure information available for the cohort was CMV serostatus. In both the original and validation cohorts, the classifier was reported to diagnose cytomegalovirus status with high specificity and sensitivity. A further reported finding was that TCR beta sequences accurately predicted the HLA-A and HLA-B alleles for most subjects in the first cohort. When HLA alleles, especially DR and DQ, strongly co-occurred, attributing TCR associations to individual alleles was difficult.

Sequences SNHLY (CDR1) and FYNNEI (CDR2) are obtained from the germline V gene. There are 15 amino acids in the CDR3, from cysteine to phenylalanine inclusive. Only CDR3 DNA remains: 45 bases, in frame from the first base. V loses 6 bases, J loses 2 bases, and the germline ends lie 14 bases apart. Comments on this clone: Its recognized antigen is unknown. Nothing much larger sits one base from this clone, and base qualities are not available.

The cohort consisted of fewer than 700 healthy bone marrow donors. All cohort members were sampled while nominally healthy, although unrecorded immune exposures were likely present. The donor tested CMV seronegative and was one of the 352 seronegative cohort members. Every donor gave a peripheral blood sample, and the peripheral blood mononuclear cells from that sample were used for TCR beta sequencing. Genomic DNA was extracted from the blood cell samples with the Qiagen DNeasy Blood Extraction Kit. The library was prepared using the immunoSEQ multiplex PCR assay. For the multiplex PCR, a mixture combining 60 forward primers for TCR Vbeta segments and 13 reverse primers for TCR Jbeta segments was used. A multiplex PCR assay on genomic DNA amplified the CDR3 region of rearranged TCR beta genes. The amplified TCR beta libraries were sequenced on the Illumina HiSeq System as 87-base-pair reads. The paper's data handling went like this. Across the 500 to 750 repertoires, a later analysis counted 80 million or so unique TCR beta chains, 9.5 million to 12 million of which were shared by at least two donors. Raw reads were error-corrected and collapsed into unique sequences by a nearest-neighbor algorithm in which closely related sequences were merged to remove PCR and sequencing errors. CDR3 sequences were aligned to IMGT reference sequences to assign V, D and J gene segments. For a sequence to be retained, a match of at least six nucleotides was required to both a V gene segment and a J gene segment. A rearrangement counted as productive if the CDR3 had no stop codons and remained in frame with V and J, and every other rearrangement counted as non-productive. CDR3 was defined according to IMGT convention as the region running from the second conserved V-encoded cysteine to the conserved J-encoded phenylalanine. Sequences without an unambiguous match to a single V gene segment were excluded from the earlier analysis of 500 to 700 of the donors. An earlier analysis of about 590 of the donors classified V segments as functional when productive rearrangements were above 56.7% and as segregating when the standard deviation between donors was above 5%. A statistical classification framework was developed to diagnose cytomegalovirus status using the catalog of TCR beta chain sequences. V and J gene assignment, in a later analysis, came from comparing TCR nucleotide sequences with IMGT/GENE-DB human TR gene sequences. A later analysis assigned CDR3 sequences and most-parsimonious VDJ recombination scenarios with the TCRdist pipeline. In a later analysis, each TCR beta chain was defined by its CDR3 amino acid sequence together with its V-gene family, and reads without a unique V-gene family were excluded. To address suspected cross-contamination and a sequencing artifact, a later analysis removed approximately 590 highly shared, low-generation-probability nucleotide sequences. For each public chain, a later analysis derived a clonal expansion index from normalized ranks of inferred template counts within each repertoire. In a later analysis, generation probabilities were computed with a VDJ recombination model fitted to out-of-frame rearrangements, and the resulting probabilities were checked against IGoR. Hypergeometric tests were used in a later analysis to score TCR-TCR, TCR-HLA and TCR-CMV co-occurrence, with a repertoire-size bias correction applied to the TCR pairs. False discovery rates were estimated in a later analysis by permuting HLA or CMV assignments 20 times. A later analysis grouped co-occurring TCRs with DBSCAN, adding TCRdist sequence similarity when clustering within HLA-allele-positive subsets. Repertoires with fewer than 30,000 or more than 120,000 public chains, plus five repertoires with anomalous nucleotide sharing, were excluded from co-occurrence clustering. This is the immuneACCESS table as TCRdb keeps it, with only in-frame sequences that have V and J called. A part of the clones is gone; compared with another copy, unresolved V genes explain less than half, and the rest is unexplained. V and J calls and clone size are those listed in that table; D and trimming were worked out from the DNA. Within this sample are roughly 190,000 clones, with about 90% of them counted one time only. Over 1% of the sample belongs to the ten largest clones.

The sequenced sample consisted of PBMCs. The sequence was collected from a man aged 25 to 40 in good health and CMV-seronegative. The sequence is built from TRBV2 and TRBJ1-5; there is no confident call for the D gene. The encoded CDR3 is CASRGGPWGNQPQHF. The nucleotide sequence is given as TGTGCCAGCAGAGGAGGGCCTTGGGGCAATCAGCCCCAGCATTTT.